This paragraph covers one TCR beta chain sequence. Sequence at one end of the junction differs from germline and may be a read error. The CDR3 is made up of 15 amino acids. Germline V gene sequence: CDR1 SGHTA, CDR2 FQGNSA. The data derive from a study of blood T cell repertoires in COVID-19. Background on the study: T cells, B-cell-depleted T cells, or PBMCs provided the cDNA or gDNA that served as material.

In the original analysis: Amplification with reference gene primers provided the estimates of nucleated cell counts. TCRdb's table, derived via immunoSEQ multiplex PCR, lists solely in-frame clones and lacks some. V, J and clone size derive from that table, while D and trimming were established from the DNA sequence. The table includes some 190,000 clones, about 82% detected once. All enrollees were about 18 to 90 years old and from roughly 26 US areas. The sample was PBMCs or T cells enriched from blood (not recorded which). This chain links TRBV7-2 with TRBJ2-2; perhaps TRBD2 as D (5 bases). This TCR was sampled from a man aged 35-49 years with acute COVID-19. The CDR3 coding sequence is TGTGCCAGCAGCCTAGCTCGGAGCAACACCGGGGAGCTGTTTTTT. It encodes CASSLARSNTGELFF.